The clone carrying this T cell receptor (beta chain) has a count of ten or more. The antigen remains unidentified. This sample was included in a study of T cells in Graves' hyperthyroidism and ophthalmopathy. V was trimmed by 1 base and J by 7 bases, leaving 7 bases between them. The germline gives CDR1 SGHVS, CDR2 FQNEAQ. This CDR3 region has 12 residues. Study-level results: Stable hyperthyroidism was separated from ophthalmopathy by a model based on 13 V-J features.

Regions amplified from RNA transcripts were the TCR beta CDR3 regions. Initially, a first-round RT-PCR of the TCR CDR3 employed the HTBI primer set. Via MiXCR, TCRdb re-called the multiplex PCR reads, giving one row per CDR3 protein. This table has 300,000 to 350,000 distinct CDR3 sequences, around 14% appearing once. Patients having uncontrolled infection, another autoimmune disease, pregnancy or lactation were not included. The PBMCs were sourced from fresh peripheral blood (around 10 ml). This clonotype originated in a woman aged 25 to 39 with Graves' hyperthyroidism. The gene calls are TRBV7-8 and TRBJ1-2; the D is unclear. Material: blood. This chain's CDR3 is CASSLERTGYTF. The CDR3 region has the DNA TGTGCCAGCAGCTTAGAACGGACTGGCTACACCTTC.